By sample share, the clone carrying this T cell receptor (beta chain) is medium-sized (0.01 to 0.1%). Seattle participants joined during active infection and were tracked over time. The source of the sample is a study of blood T cell repertoires in COVID-19. Trimming took 5 bases from V and 0 from J, leaving 11 bases between them. Per germline, CDR1 MNHEY and CDR2 SVGAGI. This CDR3 region has 15 residues. Per the original data handling: Estimates of nucleated cell counts were drawn from the amplification of reference gene primers. The data were produced by immunoSEQ multiplex PCR, yet TCRdb's version contains in-frame clones alone and is incomplete. V and J calls and clone size are as listed in that table; D and trimming were resolved from the DNA. The sample holds more than 200,000 clones; approximately 81% are singletons and the top ten take over 9.5%.

This sequence originates from a woman older than 75 with COVID-19, enrolled during active disease. The chain combines TRBV6-5 with TRBJ2-1; D is possibly TRBD1 (6 bases). Material: peripheral blood. The CDR3 loop reads CASSKGHPSYNEQFF. DNA of the CDR3: TGTGCCAGCAGTAAGGGACATCCCTCCTACAATGAGCAGTTCTTC.